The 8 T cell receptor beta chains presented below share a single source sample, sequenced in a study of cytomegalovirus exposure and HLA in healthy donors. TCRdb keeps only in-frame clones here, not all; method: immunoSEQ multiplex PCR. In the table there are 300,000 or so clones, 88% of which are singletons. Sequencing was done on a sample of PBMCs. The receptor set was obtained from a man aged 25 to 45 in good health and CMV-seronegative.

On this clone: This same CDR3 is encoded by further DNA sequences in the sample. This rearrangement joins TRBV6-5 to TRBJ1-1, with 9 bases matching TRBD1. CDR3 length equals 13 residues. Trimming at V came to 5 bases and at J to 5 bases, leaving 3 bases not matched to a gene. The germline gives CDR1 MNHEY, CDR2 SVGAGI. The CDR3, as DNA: TGTGCCAGCAGTCCCGGACAGGGGACTGAAGCTTTCTTT. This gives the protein CASSPGQGTEAFF.

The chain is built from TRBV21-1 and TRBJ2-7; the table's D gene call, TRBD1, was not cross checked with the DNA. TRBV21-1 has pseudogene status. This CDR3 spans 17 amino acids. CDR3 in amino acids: CASSKREPGQGRYEQYF. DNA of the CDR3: TGTGCCAGCAGCAAAAGAGAGCCGGGACAGGGTAGGTACGAGCAGTACTTC.

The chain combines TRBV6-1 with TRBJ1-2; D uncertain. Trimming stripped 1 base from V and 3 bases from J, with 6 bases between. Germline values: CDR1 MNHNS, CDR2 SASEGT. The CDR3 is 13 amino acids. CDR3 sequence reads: CASSEVTHYGYTF. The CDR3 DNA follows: TGTGCCAGCAGTGAAGTGACTCACTATGGCTACACCTTC.

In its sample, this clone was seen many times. The CDR3 protein is CASSRPGQGFAEQYF. In DNA, the CDR3 is TGTGCCAGCAGCCGACCCGGACAGGGTTTCGCCGAGCAGTACTTC. The rearrangement joins TRBV7-9 to TRBJ2-7, with 8 bases fitting TRBD1. V shed 5 bases and J 6 bases; nucleotides not matched to a gene: 12. CDR1 is SEHNR and CDR2 is FQNEAQ in the germline V gene (reference sequence). The CDR3 spans 15 residues.

This CDR3 is CASSEDRARTDTQYF. The CDR3 bases are TGTGCCAGCAGTGAAGACAGGGCTCGCACAGATACGCAGTATTTT. The rearrangement joins TRBV6-1 to TRBJ2-3; D is possibly TRBD1 (6 bases). V was clipped by 1 base and J by 1 base, with 9 bases between them. The germline V gene has CDR1 MNHNS and CDR2 SASEGT. This CDR3 contains 15 residues.

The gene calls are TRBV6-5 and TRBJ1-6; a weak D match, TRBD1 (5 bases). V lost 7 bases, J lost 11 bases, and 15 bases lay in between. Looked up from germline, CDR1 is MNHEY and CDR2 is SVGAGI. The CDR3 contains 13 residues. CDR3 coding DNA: TGTGCCAGCAACTACGGGGGGAATCCACCCCTCCACTTT. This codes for CASNYGGNPPLHF.

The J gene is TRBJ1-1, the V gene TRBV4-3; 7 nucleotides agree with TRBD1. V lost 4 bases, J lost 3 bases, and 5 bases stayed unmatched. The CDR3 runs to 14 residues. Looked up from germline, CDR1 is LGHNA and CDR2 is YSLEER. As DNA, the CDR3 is TGCGCCAGCAGCCCGACAGGGATCTACACTGAAGCTTTCTTT. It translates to CASSPTGIYTEAFF.

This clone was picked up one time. CDR3 amino acids: CASSHYNEQFF. CDR3 DNA: TGTGCCAGCAGCCACTACAATGAGCAGTTCTTC. This rearrangement joins TRBV7-2 to TRBJ2-1; D is unresolved. The CDR3 is 11 residues long. The germline CDR1 and CDR2 sequences are SGHTA and FQGNSA. Trimming removed 5 bases at V and 3 bases at J, with 2 bases between.